The 22 T cell receptor beta chains below were found in one sample sequenced in a study of T cell repertoires in cytomegalovirus infection. TCRdb ran MiXCR on the reads and lists one entry per CDR3 protein. The sample lists more than 40,000 distinct CDR3 sequences, 20% to 25% occurring once. These TCRs' antigens remain unknown. Source: CD8+ T cells from cultured PBMCs, taken from culture after CMV antigen stimulation. The source of these receptors is a human donor in good health (CMV status not recorded). Some clones in this sample may be carry-over from other donors' samples.

This sequence joins TRBV7-9 and TRBJ1-1; D unclear. The CDR3 runs to 14 residues. Germline-derived CDR1 and CDR2 are SEHNR and FQNEAQ (reference sequence). V lost 4 bases to trimming and J lost 3 bases, with 12 bases between them. The CDR3 is CASSSLGVDTEAFF. CDR3 coding DNA: TGTGCCAGCAGCTCGTTGGGAGTGGACACTGAAGCTTTCTTT.

The V gene is TRBV12-3 or TRBV12-4, the J gene TRBJ2-3; D is possibly TRBD2 (6 bases). Trimming left V 5 bases short and J 2 bases short, with 17 bases between. The CDR3 covers 16 residues. DNA of the CDR3: TGTGCCAGCAGTCCGCCCGGGCGGGGCGTCACAGATACGCAGTATTTT. As protein: CASSPPGRGVTDTQYF.

This clonotype was recorded many times. The V call is TRBV7-9, the J call TRBJ1-5; D is perhaps TRBD1 (5 bases). The CDR3 extends over 16 amino acids. Trimming took 1 base from V and 0 from J, leaving 10 bases between them. From germline, CDR1 is SEHNR and CDR2 FQNEAQ (reference sequence). This chain's CDR3 is CASSLGTGHSNQPQHF. The DNA of the CDR3 is TGTGCCAGCAGCTTAGGTACAGGACATAGCAATCAGCCCCAGCATTTT.

The rearrangement links TRBV7-9 to TRBJ1-2, with D perhaps matching TRBD1 (5 bases). V gave up 1 base and J gave up 2 bases, with 8 bases separating them. Germline V gives CDR1 SEHNR, CDR2 FQNEAQ (reference sequence). The CDR3 sequence is 14 residues long. The CDR3 bases are TGTGCCAGCAGCTTAGAGGGGCGGAACTATGGCTACACCTTC. Protein: CASSLEGRNYGYTF.

This clonotype was observed a handful of times. The J gene is TRBJ1-1, the V gene TRBV7-6; D perhaps matches TRBD1 (5 bases). In germline, CDR1 is SGHVS, CDR2 FNYEAQ. This CDR3 is 16 amino acids long. V was shortened by 1 base and J by 6 bases, with 18 bases between the two germline ends. CDR3 protein: CASSLDFTGPPAEAFF. In DNA form, the CDR3 reads TGTGCCAGCAGCTTAGATTTCACAGGCCCGCCCGCTGAAGCTTTCTTT.

This clonotype has more than one count but fewer than ten. This chain joins TRBV7-9 and TRBJ1-6; D not resolved. Trimming shortened V by 1 base and J by 0 bases, and 10 bases separated the two germline ends. The V gene's germline CDR1 is SEHNR and CDR2 FQNEAQ (reference sequence). The CDR3 extends over 17 amino acids. CDR3 coding DNA: TGTGCCAGCAGCTTAGACAAGCTTAGCTCCTATAATTCACCCCTCCACTTT. Translated: CASSLDKLSSYNSPLHF. Combining the CDR3 with reference TRBV7-9 and TRBJ1-6 gives the whole variable domain DTGVSQNPRHKITKRGQNVTFRCDPISEHNRLYWYRQTLGQGPEFLTYFQNEAQLEKSRLLSDRFSAERPKGSFSTLEIQRTEQGDSAMYLCASSLDKLSSYNSPLHFGNGTRLTVT.

The rearrangement links TRBV7-7 to TRBJ1-2; D might be TRBD1 (5 bases). Germline V gene lookup returns CDR1 SSHAT and CDR2 FNYEAQ (reference sequence). Between the trimmed V and J ends, which lost 5 bases and 1 base, there was a span of 20 bases. The CDR3 is made up of 17 amino acids. DNA for the CDR3: TGTGCCAGCAGCCTCGTGGGGACGCGAGGAGATAACTATGGCTACACCTTC. Its protein is CASSLVGTRGDNYGYTF.

The chain couples TRBV7-3 to TRBJ2-1, with D perhaps matching TRBD1 or TRBD2 (6 bases each). The germline CDR1 and CDR2 sequences are SGHTA and FQGTGA. The CDR3 consists of 15 residues. Trimming left V 1 base short and J 7 bases short, with 14 bases between. In DNA form, the CDR3 reads TGTGCCAGCAGCTTAAATGGGGGGCCGTGGAATGAGCAGTTCTTC. Translated, it gives CASSLNGGPWNEQFF.

This clonotype has just a few counts. The V and J genes are TRBV6-2 or TRBV6-3 and TRBJ2-3; D unclear. CDR3 size: 12 residues. CDR1 is MNHEY, CDR2 SVGEGT, per germline. V lost 0 bases and J 5 bases, leaving 3 bases between the germline ends. The CDR3 nucleotides are TGTGCCAGCAGTTACTCCCGAGATACGCAGTATTTT. This gives the protein CASSYSRDTQYF.

This clonotype was seen a few times. The V gene is TRBV7-8, the J gene TRBJ2-1; D gene uncertain. Germline values: CDR1 SGHVS, CDR2 FQNEAQ. Trimming removed 4 bases at V and 9 bases at J, with 13 bases between. CDR3 length: 13 amino acids. CDR3 DNA sequence: TGTGCCAGCAGCTACCGCGCGTTTGGTGAGCAGTTCTTC. Amino acids: CASSYRAFGEQFF.

In this sample, this clonotype turned up a few times. J is TRBJ2-1 and V is TRBV7-6; 9 positions agree with TRBD2. Trimming cost V 2 bases and J 4 bases; bases outside gene matches: 3. The CDR3 loop spans 15 amino acids. CDR1 and CDR2 from the germline V gene are SGHVS and FNYEAQ. The CDR3 DNA reads TGTGCCAGCAGCTTAACCCTAGCGGGGTACAATGAGCAGTTCTTC. As protein: CASSLTLAGYNEQFF.

The chain employs TRBV4-1 and TRBJ2-1; no reliable D call. CDR1 MGHRA and CDR2 YSYEKL come from the germline V gene. V was shortened by 0 bases and J by 0 bases, with 9 bases between the two germline ends. CDR3 size: 16 residues. CDR3 residues: CASSQEMASSYNEQFF. In nucleotides, the CDR3 is TGCGCCAGCAGCCAAGAAATGGCTAGCTCCTACAATGAGCAGTTCTTC.

The rearrangement joins TRBV6-6 to TRBJ2-3; a possible D gene is TRBD2 (6 bases). The CDR3 runs 11 residues. The germline CDR1 and CDR2 sequences are MNHNY and SVGAGI (reference sequence). With 7 bases removed from V and 8 bases from J, the gap between germline ends came to 10 bases. The CDR3 bases are TGTGCCAGCATCCGGGGGAGTACGCAGTATTTT. This encodes CASIRGSTQYF.

This clonotype was observed a handful of times. This chain connects TRBV6-1 to TRBJ1-6, with D maybe TRBD1 (5 bases). CDR3 size: 13 residues. Trimming took 3 bases from V and 5 from J, leaving 5 bases between them. In germline, CDR1 is MNHNS, CDR2 SASEGT. The CDR3 spells CASSDRDNSPLHF. DNA of the CDR3: TGTGCCAGCAGTGACAGGGATAATTCACCCCTCCACTTT.

In its sample, this clonotype was seen a few times. The V call is TRBV7-6, the J call TRBJ2-7, with 8 bases fitting TRBD1. CDR1 and CDR2 from the germline V gene are SGHVS and FNYEAQ. Trimming took 0 bases from V and 4 from J; bases not matched to a gene: 2. This CDR3 is 14 amino acids long. CDR3 residues: CASSLATGAYEQYF. The CDR3 bases are TGTGCCAGCAGCTTAGCGACAGGGGCGTACGAGCAGTACTTC.

This clonotype has only a few counts. This sequence joins TRBV6-6 and TRBJ2-5; D unresolved. Germline assignment: CDR1 MNHNY and CDR2 SVGAGI (reference sequence). CDR3 size: 13 residues. V dropped 2 bases and J dropped 2 bases, with 6 bases sitting between them. The CDR3 DNA is TGTGCCAGCAGTTACAATCGACAAGAGACCCAGTACTTC. This translates into CASSYNRQETQYF.

This clonotype was found a few times. The V call is TRBV20-1, the J call TRBJ2-7, with D possibly being TRBD2 (5 bases). V dropped 7 bases and J dropped 2 bases, with 15 bases sitting between them. The CDR3 extends over 13 amino acids. CDR1 and CDR2 (germline): DFQATT, SNEGSKA (reference sequence). This chain's CDR3 is CSGLHPNTYEQYF. CDR3 coding DNA: TGCAGTGGACTACACCCAAACACCTACGAGCAGTACTTC.

This clonotype has more than one count but fewer than ten. The chain joins TRBV7-6 to TRBJ2-3; D unclear. Trimming cost V 5 bases and J 0 bases, with 21 bases left between them. CDR1 and CDR2 (germline): SGHVS, FNYEAQ. The CDR3 totals 18 residues. The CDR3 nucleotides read TGTGCCAGCAGCCTTACGCTAACGGGTTTTGGAAGCACAGATACGCAGTATTTT. This sequence encodes CASSLTLTGFGSTDTQYF.

This clonotype was observed a handful of times. The rearrangement joins TRBV24-1 to TRBJ2-1; a weak D match, TRBD2 (5 bases). V was cut by 4 bases and J by 6 bases, with 9 bases left in between. The CDR3 totals 13 residues. The germline CDR1 and CDR2 sequences are KGHDR and SFDVKD. The CDR3 DNA sequence: TGTGCCACCAGTGACCACACTAGCAATGAGCAGTTCTTC. Encoded protein: CATSDHTSNEQFF.

V gene TRBV7-3 combines with J gene TRBJ2-3, with no clear D. Trimming removed 1 base at V and 0 bases at J, with 11 bases between. CDR3 length: 16 residues. Germline CDR1 is SGHTA and CDR2 is FQGTGA. The CDR3 DNA follows: TGTGCCAGCAGCTTAAGAGGTGGCTCCAGCACAGATACGCAGTATTTT. It translates to CASSLRGGSSTDTQYF.

This clonotype has just a few counts. The chain has TRBV12-3 or TRBV12-4 and TRBJ2-2; the match to TRBD1 covers 7 bases. The CDR3 is 16 residues long. Trimming at V came to 7 bases and at J to 7 bases, leaving 15 bases not matched to a gene. The CDR3 DNA follows: TGTGCCAGCACTCTTAGGGCGACAGGGCGGATCGGGGAGCTGTTTTTT. This sequence encodes CASTLRATGRIGELFF.

This clonotype occurred a few times. The chain joins TRBV29-1 to TRBJ2-7, with D perhaps matching TRBD1 (6 bases). The CDR3 is 17 residues long. V was trimmed by 4 bases and J by 7 bases, leaving 29 bases between them. Germline CDR1 and CDR2: SQVTM and ANQGSEA. This CDR3 is CSVVWIDPRTVYEEQYF. The CDR3 bases are TGCAGCGTTGTGTGGATCGACCCTCGGACAGTATATGAGGAGCAGTACTTC.